The clone carrying this T cell receptor (beta chain) was seen only a few times. Its cognate antigen is unknown. This record belongs to a study of post-analysis software for immune sequencing data. Overall study: Several disease courses (relapsing-remitting, secondary progressive and progressive-relapsing) of multiple sclerosis were included.

Unique molecular identifiers featured in each of the TCR beta cDNA libraries. T cells numbering roughly 1 to 10 million yielded 500,000 to 550,000 cDNA molecules. MiXCR was run by TCRdb on the PCR reads, yielding one entry per CDR3 protein. The data hold approximately 360,000 distinct CDR3 sequences, with less than 40% observed a single time. Germline loops: CDR1 SEHNR, CDR2 FQNEAQ (reference sequence). The CDR3 has 18 amino acids. V shed 1 base and J 4 bases; nucleotides not matched to a gene: 10. Findings of the study overall: Controls had lower frequencies than patients of four or five TRBV segments, which included TRBV5-6, TRBV5-1 and TRBV20-1. Strong co-clustering by F measure linked samples that shared a preparation batch.

The sequencing input was blood. The source is a girl aged 5-17 years with multiple sclerosis. This chain joins TRBV7-9 and TRBJ2-1, with 10 positions matching TRBD2. The CDR3 DNA sequence: TGTGCCAGCAGCTTAGGAGGACAAGCGGGGGGGTTTTACAATGAGCAGTTCTTC. Translating gives CASSLGGQAGGFYNEQFF.